Sequencing of this T cell receptor (beta chain) was carried out in a study of T cell responses to AZD1222 COVID-19 vaccine (dated by TCRdb to the early 2020s). Looking at the study overall: Because spike-specific TCR depth and breadth did not differ between the two schedules, AZD1222 recipients who got a second dose at roughly 4 weeks were pooled with those who got a second dose at roughly 12 weeks. TCR sequencing covered roughly 230 trial participants: 207 given two doses of AZD1222 and approximately 26 given two doses of MenACWY control vaccine. Trial participants were enrolled by age into 18-55, 56-69 and 70-plus year subgroups, with approximately 160, 26 and 62 TCR-sequenced participants respectively.

The CDR3 regions of human TCRbeta chains were analyzed by immunosequencing. Turning to the authors' computational methods: Repertoire TCRs were checked for matches against a reference library of SARS-CoV-2-specific TCRs that had been generated using the MIRA antigen-specificity platform. Breadth meant the fraction of unique TCRs that were SARS-CoV-2-associated, whereas depth meant the fraction of total T cells that were SARS-CoV-2-associated. Using the MIRA data, each spike-specific TCR was assigned both to the spike region to which the TCR was reactive and to a CD4 or CD8 class. Log10-transformed breadth and depth values were compared by one-way ANOVA with Sidak's multiple comparisons tests. TCRdb obtained this table from immuneACCESS and retained in-frame rearrangements with V and J assigned. These tables miss some clones; where compared with another copy, unresolved V genes account for less than half of the shortfall, and the remainder is unexplained. The D gene and trimming were derived from the DNA, and the V and J assignments and clone size from that table. A total of tens of thousands of clones appear in this sample, over 80% of them only once. The top ten clonotypes cover around 2.8% of the sample.

The paper as a whole reports these results and caveats: Most participants were white British and females outnumbered males, and the authors suggested that clonal diversity may have been underestimated. The 56-69-year group was small, and its depth increase did not reach significance, likely because of low power. Nearly half of unique spike-specific TCRs reportedly recognized epitopes outside regions mutated in the B.1.351 and B.1.1.7 variants. CD4 TCRs associated with the vaccine covered the entire spike protein, and the dominant responses were in regions 160-218 and 743-854. Because no samples from the day 14 peak response were available, repertoires could be characterized only after the peak T cell response. Conclusions about previously exposed vaccinees are limited because only a handful of AZD1222 recipients were SARS-CoV-2 seropositive at baseline. Spike-specific TCR breadth and depth rose significantly after two AZD1222 doses compared with day 0 and with MenACWY recipients.

With respect to this clone: It has no known antigen specificity. No much larger clonotype is one base removed from it; base qualities were not supplied.

The germline V gene supplies CDR1 MNHEY and CDR2 SVGEGT. From the cysteine up to the phenylalanine, the CDR3 has a length of 15 residues. The kept DNA is CDR3 alone, 45 bases in frame from the first base. Deletion took 2 bases off V and 4 bases off J, with a span of 9 bases between the germline ends. The time point label, as the study defines it: baseline before first vaccination. Vaccinee samples came from UK trials COV001 and COV002, including a single-blind randomized controlled phase 2/3 trial of AZD1222 (ChAdOx1 nCoV-19) in healthy adults. For TCRbeta chain sequencing, PBMC samples were collected from trial participants at day 0 and at day 28 after the second dose.

Here the chain combines TRBV6-2 or TRBV6-3 and TRBJ1-6, with TRBD1 perhaps the D gene, on 5 matching bases. The source of this sequence is an adult in good health. The sample consisted of peripheral blood, taken on day 0 of AZD1222 vaccination. The CDR3 corresponds to CASSYNRLYNSPLHF. The DNA reads as follows: TGTGCCAGCAGTTACAACAGGCTGTATAATTCACCCCTCCACTTT.